Listed below are T cell receptor beta chains from one sample, sequenced in a study of blood T cells in healthy people across ages. TCRdb re-called the 5' RACE reads through MiXCR, storing one row per CDR3 protein. The sample includes some 1.4 million distinct CDR3 sequences, around 39% of them seen just once. Sequencing used blood. Receptor source: a woman aged 18-30 years in good health. CDR3s include the opening cysteine and the closing phenylalanine or tryptophan. A D gene is named only where the DNA matches it firmly. Size tells how often a clone was seen (once, few, many) or the class of an expanded clone, and some rows leave it out.

abundance,d_gene,v_gene,j_gene,len,CDR3aa,CDR3nt
NA,TRBD2,TRBV5-1,TRBJ2-7,16,CASSLEPSGATYEQYF,TGCGCCAGCAGCTTGGAGCCTAGCGGGGCGACCTACGAGCAGTACTTC
few,NA,TRBV15,TRBJ2-1,13,CATSRAGYNEQFF,TGTGCCACCAGCAGAGCGGGTTACAATGAGCAGTTCTTC
few,NA,TRBV6-5,TRBJ2-3,14,CASRELLGSDTQYF,TGTGCCAGCAGAGAGCTTCTGGGCTCAGATACGCAGTATTTT
many,NA,TRBV27,TRBJ2-5,11,CASSFGGTQYF,TGTGCCAGCAGTTTTGGTGGGACCCAGTACTTC
NA,NA,TRBV10-3,TRBJ1-4,14,CAISPGPNHEKLFF,TGTGCCATATCGCCGGGCCCCAATCATGAAAAACTGTTTTTT
NA,NA,TRBV12-3/TRBV12-4,TRBJ1-2,12,CASSFDRTGYTF,TGTGCCAGCAGTTTTGACAGGACCGGCTACACCTTC
NA,NA,TRBV12-3/TRBV12-4,TRBJ2-7,14,CASSVGTLGYEQYF,TGTGCCAGCAGTGTAGGGACACTTGGCTACGAGCAGTACTTC
few,TRBD1,TRBV15,TRBJ1-5,14,CATRRTGVNQPQHF,TGTGCCACCCGACGGACAGGGGTGAATCAGCCCCAGCATTTT
NA,TRBD2,TRBV6-5,TRBJ2-7,16,CASSDGGAGGFYEQYF,TGTGCCAGCAGCGACGGGGGAGCGGGGGGCTTCTACGAGCAGTACTTC
NA,NA,TRBV21-1,TRBJ1-1,16,CASSKPVKIVNTEAFF,TGTGCCAGCAGCAAACCCGTTAAGATAGTGAACACTGAAGCTTTCTTT
NA,TRBD2,TRBV6-5,TRBJ2-7,17,CASSYTLADLGDYEQYF,TGTGCCAGCAGTTACACGCTAGCGGACCTGGGGGACTACGAGCAGTACTTC
NA,TRBD1,TRBV20-1,TRBJ2-3,15,CSARATGQGIDTQYF,TGCAGTGCTAGAGCAACGGGACAGGGAATTGATACGCAGTATTTT
few,TRBD2,TRBV7-2,TRBJ2-1,16,CASSARLAGGRGEQFF,TGTGCCAGCAGCGCCCGACTAGCGGGGGGGCGAGGCGAGCAGTTCTTC
NA,TRBD1,TRBV6-5,TRBJ1-1,14,CASSWTGQGTEAFF,TGTGCCAGCAGTTGGACAGGACAGGGCACTGAAGCTTTCTTT
NA,NA,TRBV5-1,TRBJ2-7,13,CASSLGEGYEQYF,TGCGCCAGCAGCTTGGGTGAGGGGTACGAGCAGTACTTC
NA,TRBD2,TRBV20-1,TRBJ2-6,16,CSARTSGSSGANVLTF,TGCAGTGCCCGGACTAGCGGGAGTTCTGGGGCCAACGTCCTGACTTTC
NA,NA,TRBV9,TRBJ2-1,13,CASSPFKRSEQFF,TGTGCCAGCAGCCCATTCAAGCGGTCCGAGCAGTTCTTC
NA,TRBD2,TRBV5-1,TRBJ2-5,15,CASSSADSGGDEQYF,TGCGCCAGCAGCTCGGCAGATAGCGGGGGTGATGAGCAGTACTTC
NA,NA,TRBV2,TRBJ1-6,12,CASRERNSPLHF,TGTGCCAGCAGGGAGAGGAATTCACCCCTCCACTTT
NA,NA,TRBV30,TRBJ2-7,12,CAWSSTGNEQYF,TGTGCCTGGAGTTCCACAGGGAACGAGCAGTACTTC
NA,NA,TRBV28,TRBJ2-3,14,CASCEGGSTDTQYF,TGTGCCAGCTGTGAGGGCGGAAGCACAGATACGCAGTATTTT
many,NA,TRBV7-9,TRBJ2-1,16,CASHPNRQAVPNEQFF,TGTGCCAGCCATCCAAATCGGCAGGCGGTACCCAATGAGCAGTTCTTC
NA,NA,TRBV10-3,TRBJ2-1,13,CAISVAGGNEQFF,TGTGCCATCAGTGTAGCAGGAGGCAATGAGCAGTTCTTC
NA,NA,TRBV12-3/TRBV12-4,TRBJ2-3,12,CASNRVPDTQYF,TGTGCCAGCAATAGGGTACCAGATACGCAGTATTTT
once,TRBD2,TRBV9,TRBJ2-7,15,CASSASSGASYEQYF,TGTGCCAGCAGCGCCTCTAGCGGGGCTTCCTACGAGCAGTACTTC
NA,NA,TRBV12-5,TRBJ2-1,14,CAGGLVLSSRQQFF,TGTGCTGGTGGTTTGGTACTTTCTAGTAGACAACAGTTCTTC
few,TRBD1,TRBV25-1,TRBJ1-5,14,CASSEGQDNQPQHF,TGTGCCAGCAGTGAGGGACAGGATAATCAGCCCCAGCATTTT
NA,NA,TRBV5-1,TRBJ2-1,17,CASSLASQGAPYNGQFF,TGCGCCAGCAGCTTGGCCAGCCAAGGGGCACCCTACAATGGGCAGTTCTTC
many,NA,TRBV7-9,TRBJ1-2,12,CASSFDPGDFTF,TGTGCCAGCAGCTTTGACCCAGGGGACTTCACCTTC
few,NA,TRBV27,TRBJ2-1,17,CASSLLPGTSRFYEQFF,TGTGCCAGCAGTTTATTGCCGGGGACGAGCAGGTTCTATGAGCAGTTCTTC
few,NA,TRBV6-5,TRBJ2-1,16,CASSYRTAPSYNEQFF,TGTGCCAGCAGTTACAGGACTGCACCCTCCTACAATGAGCAGTTCTTC
NA,TRBD1,TRBV29-1,TRBJ1-2,11,CSVGNRGTCTF,TGCAGCGTTGGTAACAGGGGGACTTGCACCTTC
many,TRBD2,TRBV6-5,TRBJ2-1,15,CASSSLAGGYNEQFF,TGCGCCAGCAGCTCCCTAGCGGGGGGGTATAATGAGCAGTTCTTC
few,TRBD2,TRBV7-9,TRBJ2-1,17,CASSPPLSGSRYNEQFF,TGTGCCAGCAGCCCACCGCTTAGCGGGAGTAGATACAATGAGCAGTTCTTC
few,NA,TRBV6-2/TRBV6-3,TRBJ2-3,13,CARADSDTDTQYF,TGTGCCAGGGCGGACTCCGACACAGATACGCAGTATTTT
NA,NA,TRBV4-1,TRBJ2-3,16,CASSQELGTTTNTQYF,TGCGCCAGCAGCCAAGAACTGGGCACCACCACAAATACGCAGTATTTT
few,NA,TRBV12-3/TRBV12-4,TRBJ1-2,12,CASSFPGRGYTF,TGTGCCAGCAGTTTCCCCGGCCGGGGCTACACCTTC
NA,NA,TRBV29-1,TRBJ2-2,14,CSVAPGMTTGELFF,TGCAGCGTTGCCCCCGGGATGACGACCGGGGAGCTGTTTTTT
NA,NA,TRBV6-1,TRBJ2-5,13,CASSGWLQETQYF,TGTGCCAGCAGTGGATGGCTGCAAGAGACCCAGTACTTC
NA,TRBD1,TRBV4-1,TRBJ1-6,17,CASSQGQGATYNSPLHF,TGCGCCAGCAGCCAAGGTCAGGGGGCGACCTATAATTCACCCCTCCACTTT
NA,NA,TRBV20-1,TRBJ1-4,21,CSARALVDDAPVCTGDEKLFF,TGCAGTGCTAGAGCTTTGGTTGACGACGCCCCGGTATGTACGGGGGATGAAAAACTGTTTTTT
NA,NA,TRBV20-1,TRBJ1-6,15,CSAREQNSYNSPLHF,TGCAGTGCTAGAGAACAGAACAGCTATAATTCACCCCTCCACTTT
NA,TRBD1,TRBV28,TRBJ2-7,14,CASSILDRGGEQYF,TGTGCCAGCAGCATCTTGGACAGGGGTGGCGAGCAGTACTTC
NA,TRBD2,TRBV14,TRBJ2-7,19,CASSQGASGALTPYNEQYF,TGTGCCAGCAGCCAAGGAGCTAGCGGAGCCTTAACCCCCTACAATGAGCAGTACTTC
NA,NA,TRBV29-1,TRBJ1-1,14,CSVEMAGRYTEAFF,TGCAGCGTTGAAATGGCAGGGCGGTACACTGAAGCTTTCTTT
NA,NA,TRBV21-1,TRBJ2-7,16,CASSMGRGGGSYEQYF,TGTGCCAGCAGCATGGGCAGGGGGGGAGGCTCCTACGAGCAGTACTTC
many,TRBD1,TRBV12-3/TRBV12-4,TRBJ1-6,18,CASSPWTGDSSYNSPLHF,TGTGCCAGCAGTCCCTGGACAGGGGATAGCTCCTATAATTCACCCCTCCACTTT
NA,NA,TRBV21-1,TRBJ2-1,14,CASSGSSGSYEQFF,TGTGCCAGCAGCGGGTCTAGCGGGAGTTATGAGCAGTTCTTC
few,TRBD2,TRBV20-1,TRBJ2-1,15,CSARGAGVVYNEQFF,TGCAGTGCTAGGGGAGCGGGAGTTGTCTACAATGAGCAGTTCTTC
NA,NA,TRBV11-2,TRBJ2-7,12,CASSSAGPEQYF,TGTGCCAGCAGCTCGGCGGGCCCCGAGCAGTACTTC
NA,TRBD1,TRBV13,TRBJ1-4,15,CASSLDRGGNEKLFF,TGTGCCAGCAGCTTAGACAGGGGAGGGAACGAAAAACTGTTTTTT
few,NA,TRBV2,TRBJ2-1,14,CASLRAGPNNEQFF,TGTGCCAGCCTCAGGGCGGGACCAAACAATGAGCAGTTCTTC
many,NA,TRBV2,TRBJ1-1,13,CASSEGLNTEAFF,TGTGCCAGCAGTGAAGGGTTGAACACTGAAGCTTTCTTT
few,NA,TRBV12-3/TRBV12-4,TRBJ2-1,14,CASSLSLAQNEQFF,TGTGCCAGCAGTTTAAGTTTAGCGCAGAATGAGCAGTTCTTC
NA,TRBD2,TRBV11-1,TRBJ2-7,15,CASSLALAPTYEQYF,TGTGCCAGCAGCTTAGCACTAGCGCCTACCTACGAGCAGTACTTC
few,NA,TRBV7-2,TRBJ2-1,13,CASSLGREREQFF,TGTGCCAGCAGCTTAGGTAGGGAAAGGGAGCAGTTCTTC
NA,TRBD2,TRBV5-1,TRBJ2-2,17,CASSWGLAGANTGELFF,TGCGCCAGCAGCTGGGGACTAGCGGGGGCGAACACCGGGGAGCTGTTTTTT
NA,NA,TRBV30,TRBJ1-2,13,CAGTGSPGDGYTF,TGTGCCGGTACGGGCTCCCCGGGAGATGGCTACACCTTC
few,TRBD2,TRBV20-1,TRBJ2-3,15,CSAGGLGGVTDTQYF,TGCAGTGCTGGCGGACTGGGGGGGGTCACAGATACGCAGTATTTT
NA,NA,TRBV20-1,TRBJ2-7,18,CSATRGPASPNYSYEQYF,TGCAGTGCTACTCGGGGGCCAGCCTCTCCGAACTACTCCTACGAGCAGTACTTC